These T cell receptor beta chains were read from a single sample in a study of T cells expressing NK-cell markers. TCRdb re-called the 5' RACE reads, yielding one record per CDR3 amino acid sequence without DNA. The sample has roughly 420,000 distinct CDR3 sequences, and its top ten clones hold about 7.3%. Sequencing was done on a sample of blood T cells: a sorted CD56 or NKG2C T cell subset, CD4+ or CD8+ T cells, or bulk PBMC T cells (not recorded which). These receptors were obtained from a woman between 18 and 75 years old in good health. The CDR3 runs from the conserved cysteine through the conserved F or W. Fields, in order: V gene, J gene, CDR3 protein.

>TRBV7-2|TRBJ2-3
CASRPTGGTNTDTQYF
>TRBV12-5|TRBJ1-1
CASGTPRVGNTEAFF
>TRBV10-3|TRBJ1-2
CAISESTGDGYTF
>TRBV7-3|TRBJ2-5
CASSLSGGLLETQYF
>TRBV9|TRBJ2-3
CASSVGIIREWDTQYF
>TRBV5-5|TRBJ2-2
CASSVDRVSTGELFF
>TRBV20-1|TRBJ2-2
CSAIYGRGGTGELFF
>TRBV4-1|TRBJ2-1
CASSQTTYNEQFF
>TRBV6-1|TRBJ2-3
CASKPGGGDTQYF
>TRBV6-1|TRBJ1-6
CASSKAGGSSPLHF
>TRBV7-9|TRBJ2-7
CASSAGTLAYEQYF
>TRBV20-1|TRBJ1-6
CSARPEVVSGIRSPLHF
>TRBV7-6|TRBJ2-1
CASSPRLGNNEQFF
>TRBV16|TRBJ2-7
CASSPRGQSEQYF
>TRBV20-1|TRBJ2-3
CSAAGQGATTDTQYF
>TRBV7-8|TRBJ2-5
CASSLPGLAGLGETQYF
>TRBV12-3/TRBV12-4|TRBJ1-1
CASSPGPWGTEAFF
>TRBV5-1|TRBJ2-1
CASSSPDGTYNEQFF
>TRBV12-3/TRBV12-4|TRBJ2-1
CASSFRPERSGEQFF
>TRBV5-4|TRBJ2-3
CASSRGVDTQYF
>TRBV6-2/TRBV6-3|TRBJ1-5
CASSYGGRAGQPQHF
>TRBV29-1|TRBJ2-5
CSVGSGGETQYF
>TRBV20-1|TRBJ2-5
CSARDRQGKETQYF
>TRBV30|TRBJ2-6
CAWGGQGRSGANVLTF
>TRBV7-6|TRBJ1-6
CASSSRPELNSPLHF
>TRBV12-3/TRBV12-4|TRBJ2-5
CASSLDSSGWAQYF
>TRBV6-1|TRBJ1-1
CASRETEMNTEAFF
>TRBV29-1|TRBJ1-1
CSVAGGRGTEAFF
>TRBV6-5|TRBJ2-7
CASSYSLSDYEQYF
>TRBV6-5|TRBJ2-7
CASSLTGGSYEQYF
>TRBV29-1|TRBJ2-1
CSVGQGAEQFF
>TRBV7-2|TRBJ2-1
CASSPLGGSYNEQFF
>TRBV6-5|TRBJ1-1
CASSYSMTRSEAFF
>TRBV5-4|TRBJ2-1
CASSFRTSGSGEQFF
>TRBV12-3/TRBV12-4|TRBJ2-5
CASSPEGDRQETQYF
>TRBV12-3/TRBV12-4|TRBJ1-2
CASTIAVGGGYTF
>TRBV4-1|TRBJ2-1
CASSLPPDEQFF
>TRBV6-2/TRBV6-3|TRBJ2-1
CASREQDYNEQFF
>TRBV7-7|TRBJ2-2
CASSTRDTGELFF
>TRBV6-2/TRBV6-3|TRBJ2-7
CASSHVQTPYEQYF
>TRBV7-9|TRBJ2-7
CASSLGGFGSEQYF
>TRBV20-1|TRBJ2-1
CSAYSSGTPYYNEQFF
>TRBV9|TRBJ2-3
CASSVGTRIARPDTQYF
>TRBV6-5|TRBJ2-7
CASSYSLPGQGAEQYF
>TRBV5-1|TRBJ2-3
CASSLSLYSLTDTQYF
>TRBV20-1|TRBJ1-4
CSAGPGVEKLFF
>TRBV14|TRBJ2-1
CASSQWDFWPFF
>TRBV6-5|TRBJ1-2
CASSYGTATNYGYTF
>TRBV19|TRBJ2-1
CASTAAAGDYNEQFF
>TRBV9|TRBJ2-5
CASSVVNGGQKETQYF
>TRBV5-1|TRBJ2-2
CASSFRDRVIGELFF
>TRBV5-4|TRBJ2-5
CASSSTSNQETQYF
>TRBV29-1|TRBJ2-1
CSVWDRGSSSYNEQFF
>TRBV11-2|TRBJ2-1
CASSLVGTNPTEQFF